This T cell receptor (beta chain) comes out of a study of regulatory T cells in long-lasting Graves disease. This clonotype turned up a few times. What it binds is unknown. Time point denoted: newly diagnosed GD, antithyroid drugs for less than 3 months. Construction of the TCR library relied on RNA isolated from PBMCs. Study results and limitations: Persistent cases favored TRBV28, TRBJ1-2 and TRBJ2-5.

CDR3 size: 14 residues. Germline assignment: CDR1 SNHLY and CDR2 FYNNEI. V was shortened by 6 bases and J by 2 bases, with 10 bases between the two germline ends. The authors built TCR beta libraries using iRepertoire HTBI primers and Arm-PCR of CDR3 regions. TCRdb used MiXCR to reprocess the multiplex PCR reads, holding one entry per CDR3 protein. The sample lists about 360,000 distinct CDR3 sequences, 16% seen once, with 20% to 25% in the top ten. These data also featured in a second study, about T cells in Graves' hyperthyroidism and ophthalmopathy. Per that paper: In patients aged 18 to 65, hyperthyroidism was newly diagnosed, with duration under 2 months. Orbital computed tomography, thyroid ultrasound, serum thyroxine and TRAb, and clinical symptoms together informed the diagnoses. Most clonotypes that expanded in the thyroid above 0.001 also showed up in blood.

The chain carries TRBV2 and TRBJ1-4; the D is unclear. The sequence derives from a woman in her late teens or twenties with Graves disease. Sample: peripheral blood mononuclear cells (PBMCs), taken at new diagnosis, from a patient treated with antithyroid drugs. CDR3 DNA: TGTGCCAGCAGGAAACCGGGGACTAATGAAAAACTGTTTTTT. This gives the protein CASRKPGTNEKLFF.